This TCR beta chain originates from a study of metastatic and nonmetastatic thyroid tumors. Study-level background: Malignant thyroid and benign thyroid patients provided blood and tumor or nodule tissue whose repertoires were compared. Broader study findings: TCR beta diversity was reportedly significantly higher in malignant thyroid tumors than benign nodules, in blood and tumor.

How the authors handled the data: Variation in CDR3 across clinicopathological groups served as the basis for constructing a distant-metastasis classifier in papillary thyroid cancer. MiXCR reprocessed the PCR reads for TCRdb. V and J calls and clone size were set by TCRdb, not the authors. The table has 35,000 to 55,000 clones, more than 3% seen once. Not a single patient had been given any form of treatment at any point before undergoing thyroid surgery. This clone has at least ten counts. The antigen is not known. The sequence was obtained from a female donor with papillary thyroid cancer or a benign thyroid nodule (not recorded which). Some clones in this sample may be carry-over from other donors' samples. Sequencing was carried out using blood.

The CDR3 sequence is CASSYSGSSYEQYF. Here the CDR3 DNA reads TGTGCCAGCAGTTACTCTGGCAGCTCCTACGAGCAGTACTTC. This chain links TRBV6-6 with TRBJ2-7; no firm D call. From germline, CDR1 is MNHNY and CDR2 SVGAGI (reference sequence). Trimming stripped 0 bases from V and 0 bases from J, with 6 bases between. The CDR3 consists of 14 residues.